A selection of T cell receptor beta chains follows, all from one sample in a study of blood T cell repertoires in COVID-19. Here immunoSEQ multiplex PCR was the method, and the copy in TCRdb shows in-frame clones only, minus some. The sample has 300,000 to 350,000 clones; roughly 89% are singletons. Sample: peripheral blood. These receptors came from a woman aged 55-70 years with COVID-19, enrolled during active disease. CDR3s include the opening cysteine and the closing phenylalanine or tryptophan. The order of the fields is J gene, V gene, D gene, clone size, CDR3 DNA, CDR3 protein. A D gene is named only where the DNA matches it firmly. Some rows have no size entry. The others give once, few or many, or a class for an expanded clone.

J: TRBJ2-2
V: TRBV18
D: -
size: -
DNA: TGTGCCAGCTCACCACCTACTAGTTCTGGTACCGGGGAGCTGTTTTTT
CDR3: CASSPPTSSGTGELFF

J: TRBJ1-4
V: TRBV14
D: -
size: -
DNA: TGTGCCAGCAGCCCCGAGAGGTCTGAAAAACTGTTTTTT
CDR3: CASSPERSEKLFF

J: TRBJ1-1
V: TRBV5-4
D: TRBD1
size: -
DNA: TGTGCCAGCAGCTTCCAGGGGGGCACTGAAGCTTTCTTT
CDR3: CASSFQGGTEAFF

J: TRBJ1-1
V: TRBV5-6
D: -
size: -
DNA: TGTGCCAGCAGCCGCGGGTCATTACCGAACACTGAAGCTTTCTTT
CDR3: CASSRGSLPNTEAFF

J: TRBJ1-6
V: TRBV28
D: -
size: -
DNA: TGTGCCAGCAGGCCTGCAGGGAATTCACCCCTCCACTTT
CDR3: CASRPAGNSPLHF

J: TRBJ1-5
V: TRBV28
D: -
size: -
DNA: TGTGCCAGCAGCCAGACGGTCGGGCAGCCCCAGCATTTT
CDR3: CASSQTVGQPQHF

J: TRBJ1-2
V: TRBV29-1
D: -
size: once
DNA: TGCAGCGTTGAACAGGAACTCCAATCCCTTAACTATGGCTACACCTTC
CDR3: CSVEQELQSLNYGYTF

J: TRBJ1-1
V: TRBV6-5
D: -
size: -
DNA: TGTGCCAGCAGTTACCTGACCGTTAGAGGGACTGAAGCTTTCTTT
CDR3: CASSYLTVRGTEAFF

J: TRBJ1-6
V: TRBV20-1
D: -
size: -
DNA: TGCAGTGCCAGTCCACAGGCCAATTCACCCCTCCACTTT
CDR3: CSASPQANSPLHF

J: TRBJ1-3
V: TRBV5-1
D: -
size: -
DNA: TGCGCCAGCAGCCCGGACGGGAGAAACACCATATATTTT
CDR3: CASSPDGRNTIYF

J: TRBJ1-1
V: TRBV3-1/TRBV3-2
D: -
size: -
DNA: TGTGCCAGCAGCTCGGGACATATGAACACTGAAGCTTTCTTT
CDR3: CASSSGHMNTEAFF

J: TRBJ2-5
V: TRBV10-1
D: TRBD2
size: -
DNA: TGCGCCAGCAGCAGGACTAGCGGGGGTCCAGAGACCCAGTACTTC
CDR3: CASSRTSGGPETQYF

J: TRBJ2-6
V: TRBV18
D: TRBD1
size: -
DNA: TGTGCCAGCTCGCCAACAGGGGCCGGGGCCAACGTCCTGACTTTC
CDR3: CASSPTGAGANVLTF

J: TRBJ2-7
V: TRBV7-8
D: -
size: many
DNA: TGTGCCAGCAGCCACCGGCGGCAATCCTCCTACGAGCAGTACTTC
CDR3: CASSHRRQSSYEQYF

J: TRBJ1-1
V: TRBV19
D: TRBD1
size: -
DNA: TGTGCCACTGCCGACAGGGCGGGTGAAGCTTTCTTT
CDR3: CATADRAGEAFF

J: TRBJ1-5
V: TRBV19
D: TRBD1
size: -
DNA: TGTGCCAGTAGTATAGGTGGACAGGTGGTTAATCAGCCCCAGCATTTT
CDR3: CASSIGGQVVNQPQHF

J: TRBJ1-1
V: TRBV2
D: -
size: -
DNA: TGTGCCAGCAGTTTGCCTCCGGCGGGCACTGAAGCTTTCTTT
CDR3: CASSLPPAGTEAFF

J: TRBJ1-1
V: TRBV5-4
D: TRBD1
size: few
DNA: TGTGCCAGCAGCGACCGACAGGGCCCGAACACTGAAGCTTTCTTT
CDR3: CASSDRQGPNTEAFF

J: TRBJ1-3
V: TRBV2
D: -
size: -
DNA: TGTGCCAGCAGTGAGCAGGGGTCTGGAAACACCATATATTTT
CDR3: CASSEQGSGNTIYF

J: TRBJ2-7
V: TRBV18
D: TRBD2
size: once
DNA: TGTGCCAGCTCACCGGGACTAGCGCCTGGGTACGAGCAGTACTTC
CDR3: CASSPGLAPGYEQYF

J: TRBJ1-2
V: TRBV7-3
D: -
size: -
DNA: TGTGCCAGCAGCTTAGGTGCGGGGATTGGCTACACCTTC
CDR3: CASSLGAGIGYTF

J: TRBJ1-5
V: TRBV7-9
D: TRBD1
size: -
DNA: TGTGCCAGCAGCTTTGGGGACAGGGGGGTCAATCAGCCCCAGCATTTT
CDR3: CASSFGDRGVNQPQHF

J: TRBJ1-4
V: TRBV7-9
D: -
size: -
DNA: TGTGCCAGCAGCCCCCGGGCAACTAATGAAAAACTGTTTTTT
CDR3: CASSPRATNEKLFF

J: TRBJ1-5
V: TRBV6-5
D: -
size: -
DNA: TGTGCCAGCAGCTTGGACTATCAGCCCCAGCATTTT
CDR3: CASSLDYQPQHF

J: TRBJ1-6
V: TRBV19
D: -
size: -
DNA: TGTGCCAGTAGTAGGACCCACGGGAGAAATTCACCCCTCCACTTT
CDR3: CASSRTHGRNSPLHF

J: TRBJ1-6
V: TRBV5-1
D: -
size: -
DNA: TGCGCCAGCAGCTTGGCGGAAACGGGAGGTTCACCCCTCCACTTT
CDR3: CASSLAETGGSPLHF

J: TRBJ2-7
V: TRBV27
D: -
size: -
DNA: TGTGCCAGCAGTTTATTAAGTAGCTCCACCGAGCAGTACTTC
CDR3: CASSLLSSSTEQYF

J: TRBJ1-2
V: TRBV7-9
D: -
size: -
DNA: TGTGCCAGCAGCGTGACAGACTATGGCTACACCTTC
CDR3: CASSVTDYGYTF

J: TRBJ1-1
V: TRBV7-9
D: -
size: -
DNA: TGTGCCAGCAGCCATCGATCCGAGGGGAACACTGAAGCTTTCTTT
CDR3: CASSHRSEGNTEAFF

J: TRBJ1-2
V: TRBV7-3
D: -
size: -
DNA: TGTGCCAGCAGCTTTGGGGCCCGGTCTAACTATGGCTACACCTTC
CDR3: CASSFGARSNYGYTF

J: TRBJ1-4
V: TRBV5-1
D: -
size: -
DNA: TGCGCCAGCAGCCGAACGGGAGGGCCTAATGAAAAACTGTTTTTT
CDR3: CASSRTGGPNEKLFF

J: TRBJ2-2
V: TRBV18
D: -
size: -
DNA: TGTGCCAGCTCCCCCGACAGAAACACCGGGGAGCTGTTTTTT
CDR3: CASSPDRNTGELFF

J: TRBJ2-5
V: TRBV3-1/TRBV3-2
D: TRBD2
size: -
DNA: TGTGCCAGCAGCCAACGGGTTAGCGGGGGGGCAGAGACCCAGTACTTC
CDR3: CASSQRVSGGAETQYF

J: TRBJ1-2
V: TRBV28
D: -
size: -
DNA: TGTGCCAGCAGTTTAGGTTCAGGGGCGTTTAAGGATGGCTACACCTTC
CDR3: CASSLGSGAFKDGYTF

J: TRBJ1-5
V: TRBV25-1
D: -
size: -
DNA: TGTGCCAGCAGTGAAGCCCTCCCCGGGGGGAATCAGCCCCAGCATTTT
CDR3: CASSEALPGGNQPQHF

J: TRBJ2-2
V: TRBV9
D: -
size: -
DNA: TGTGCCAGCAGCGTGCGGGTTCCCGGGGAGCTGTTTTTT
CDR3: CASSVRVPGELFF

J: TRBJ2-3
V: TRBV6-5
D: -
size: -
DNA: TGTGCCAGCAGTTTCCCGGGAGATACGCAGTATTTT
CDR3: CASSFPGDTQYF

J: TRBJ1-4
V: TRBV7-2
D: -
size: -
DNA: TGTGCCAGCACTAACGGTGAAAAACTGTTTTTT
CDR3: CASTNGEKLFF

J: TRBJ1-6
V: TRBV19
D: -
size: -
DNA: TGTGCCAGTAGTATTTCAGGTTTAGGTTCACCCCTCCACTTT
CDR3: CASSISGLGSPLHF

J: TRBJ1-3
V: TRBV5-1
D: -
size: -
DNA: TGCGCCAGCAGCTTGGTGGTCGCAGGGACTGGAAACACCATATATTTT
CDR3: CASSLVVAGTGNTIYF

J: TRBJ2-1
V: TRBV13
D: TRBD1
size: -
DNA: TGTGCCAGCAGCACCCCCCCCGGGACAGGGGGCTCTAATGAGCAGTTCTTC
CDR3: CASSTPPGTGGSNEQFF

J: TRBJ2-2
V: TRBV29-1
D: -
size: -
DNA: TGCAGCGTTGATGCTGGGGCTGACACCGGGGAGCTGTTTTTT
CDR3: CSVDAGADTGELFF

J: TRBJ1-2
V: TRBV18
D: TRBD1
size: once
DNA: TGTGCCAGCTCACCAGGACAGGGATCCCCCTATGGCTACACCTTC
CDR3: CASSPGQGSPYGYTF

J: TRBJ1-1
V: TRBV27
D: -
size: -
DNA: TGTGCCAGCAGTATAGACAGAGCGAACACTGAAGCTTTCTTT
CDR3: CASSIDRANTEAFF

J: TRBJ1-2
V: TRBV5-6
D: -
size: -
DNA: TGTGCCAGCAGCTTGGGAGGGTACCTTGGCTACACCTTC
CDR3: CASSLGGYLGYTF

J: TRBJ1-2
V: TRBV4-1
D: -
size: -
DNA: TGCGCCAGCAGCCAAGACCCCCTGTCCCGGCGAGGCGGCTACACCTTC
CDR3: CASSQDPLSRRGGYTF

J: TRBJ1-3
V: TRBV5-1
D: -
size: once
DNA: TGCGCCAGCAGTAATCATCAGGGTCCCTTTTCTGGAAACACCATATATTTT
CDR3: CASSNHQGPFSGNTIYF

J: TRBJ1-2
V: TRBV7-3
D: TRBD1
size: -
DNA: TGTGCCAGCAGCTCAGGACAGGGAATCGATGGCTACACCTTC
CDR3: CASSSGQGIDGYTF

J: TRBJ2-2
V: TRBV2
D: TRBD1
size: -
DNA: TGTGCCAGCATCCCGGACAGGGCAATTATGGGGGAGCTGTTTTTT
CDR3: CASIPDRAIMGELFF

J: TRBJ1-3
V: TRBV7-2
D: -
size: -
DNA: TGTGCCAGCAGCTTAGTGACAGGTAGAAACACCATATATTTT
CDR3: CASSLVTGRNTIYF

J: TRBJ1-1
V: TRBV2
D: -
size: -
DNA: TGTGCCAGCACTCCCGGGGGGAACACTGAAGCTTTCTTT
CDR3: CASTPGGNTEAFF

J: TRBJ2-5
V: TRBV5-1
D: -
size: once
DNA: TGCGCCAGCAGCTTGGGTTTTATTGGACTAGAGACCCAGTACTTC
CDR3: CASSLGFIGLETQYF

J: TRBJ1-6
V: TRBV28
D: TRBD1
size: -
DNA: TGTGCCAGCTCGGGACAGGGAAATTCACCCCTCCACTTT
CDR3: CASSGQGNSPLHF